The T cell receptor beta chain under discussion was sequenced for a study of CXCR3-negative and CXCR3-positive naive CD8 T cells. Looking at the study overall: Cumulative TRB read yield was approximately 135 million, averaging about 1.5 +/- 0.3 million per library. Study conclusions and caveats: Researchers report that CXCR3-positive naive cells carry more hydrophobic TRB CDR3s than CXCR3-negative naive cells.

CDR1 SGHVS and CDR2 FQNEAQ come from the germline V gene. This CDR3 is 17 amino acids long. CD45RO-CCR7+CD27+CD95- was the phenotype of naive CD8+ T cells. UMI-tagged TRB cDNA libraries were built via 5' RACE. Following a re-call of the 5' RACE reads, TCRdb has one entry per CDR3 protein and lacks DNA. The sample holds over 100,000 distinct CDR3 sequences. On this clonotype: Its target is unknown.

The genes are TRBV7-8 and TRBJ1-4. This receptor was taken from a human donor in good health. Some clones in this sample may be carry-over from other donors' samples. Sequencing was done on a sample of naive CXCR3+ CD8+ T cells from blood. Subset specified: CD45RO-CCR7+CD27+CD95- naive CD8+ T cells expressing CXCR3 (TNR3+). CDR3 sequence reads: CASSLGSGRATNEKLFF.